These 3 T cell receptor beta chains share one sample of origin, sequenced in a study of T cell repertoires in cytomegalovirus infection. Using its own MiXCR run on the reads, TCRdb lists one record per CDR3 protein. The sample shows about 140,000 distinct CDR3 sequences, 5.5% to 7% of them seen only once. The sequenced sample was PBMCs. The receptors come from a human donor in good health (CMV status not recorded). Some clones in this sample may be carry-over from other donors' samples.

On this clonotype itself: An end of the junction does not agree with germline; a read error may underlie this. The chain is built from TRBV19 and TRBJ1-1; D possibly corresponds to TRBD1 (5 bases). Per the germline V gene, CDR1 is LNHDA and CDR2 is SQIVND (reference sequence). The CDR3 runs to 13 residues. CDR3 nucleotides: TGTGCCAGTAGTATCAGGGTTGGCACTGGAGCTTTCTTT. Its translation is CASSIRVGTGAFF.

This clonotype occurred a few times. CDR3: CASSAKGGIGNQPQHF. CDR3 in DNA: TGTGCCAGCAGTGCTAAGGGGGGCATCGGCAATCAGCCCCAGCATTTT. The chain recombines TRBV2 with TRBJ1-5, with TRBD1 as a possible D gene (6 bases). Germline V gene data show CDR1 as SNHLY and CDR2 as FYNNEI. The germline V and J ends were trimmed by 4 bases and 2 bases, with 15 bases remaining between them. The CDR3 totals 16 residues.

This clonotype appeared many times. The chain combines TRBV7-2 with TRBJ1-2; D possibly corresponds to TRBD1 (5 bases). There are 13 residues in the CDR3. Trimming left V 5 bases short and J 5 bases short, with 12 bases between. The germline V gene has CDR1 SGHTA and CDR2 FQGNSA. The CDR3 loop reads CASSQGAGYGYTF. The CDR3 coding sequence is TGTGCCAGCAGCCAAGGGGCGGGTTATGGCTACACCTTC.